These T cell receptor beta chains were read from a single sample in a study of T cell clonotyping in hematopoietic cell transplantation. Sequencing used immunoSEQ multiplex PCR; TCRdb keeps in-frame clones, though not all of them. This sample has around 5,600 clones, with 70% to 90% found just once. This sample comprised peripheral blood mononuclear cells, obtained before stem cell transplant. All receptors derive from a man between 60 and 70 years old with acute myeloid leukemia. Some clones in this sample may be carry-over from other donors' samples. CDR3s include the opening cysteine and the closing phenylalanine or tryptophan. D genes are given only for firm matches. Where a row states a size, it is once, few, many or the class of an expanded clone; other rows omit it.

16	TRBJ1-1	-	-	TRBV18	TGTGCCAGCTCACCACCGGGACGAGGGAAGGGGACTGAAGCTTTCTTT	CASSPPGRGKGTEAFF
10	TRBJ2-7	once	-	TRBV2	TGTGCCAGCAGCTACTACGAGCAGTACTTC	CASSYYEQYF
15	TRBJ2-7	-	TRBD1	TRBV6-5	TGTGCCAGCAGTTATGCGGGACAGGGCTCCTACGAGCAGTACTTC	CASSYAGQGSYEQYF
16	TRBJ2-5	-	-	TRBV4-1	TGCGCCAGCAGCCAAGCTCGAGGGGGGTTAGAAGAGACCCAGTACTTC	CASSQARGGLEETQYF
13	TRBJ2-3	-	-	TRBV6-4	TGTGCCAGCAGTGAACAGCGCACAGATACGCAGTATTTT	CASSEQRTDTQYF
12	TRBJ1-4	-	-	TRBV11-2	TGTGCCAGCAGCTATCGAGGAGAAAAACTGTTTTTT	CASSYRGEKLFF
15	TRBJ2-7	few	TRBD1	TRBV11-2	TGTGCCAGCAGCCAAAGCAGGGGGCCGCTTTACGAGCAGTACTTC	CASSQSRGPLYEQYF
13	TRBJ2-7	-	TRBD2	TRBV7-3	TGTGCCAGCAGCCAAGCGGGGACCTACGAGCAGTACTTC	CASSQAGTYEQYF
14	TRBJ2-1	-	TRBD2	TRBV19	TGTGCCAGTAGTTCCCCCGGGACTAGCGTTGAGCAGTTCTTC	CASSSPGTSVEQFF
14	TRBJ2-7	-	-	TRBV5-1	TGCGCCAGCAGCATATTGACTAGCTCCTACGAGCAGTACTTC	CASSILTSSYEQYF
13	TRBJ1-1	-	-	TRBV18	TGTGCCAGCTCACCACCTCAAAACACTGAAGCTTTCTTT	CASSPPQNTEAFF
12	TRBJ1-4	-	-	TRBV6-6	TGTGCCAGCAGTTACTGGCGCGAAAAACTGTTTTTT	CASSYWREKLFF
13	TRBJ1-2	-	-	TRBV7-6	TGTGCCAGCAGCTTAGGCAGAGACTATGGCTACACCTTC	CASSLGRDYGYTF
15	TRBJ2-3	-	TRBD2	TRBV7-6	TGTGCCAGCAGCTTAGCCCCCGGGAGGATGGATACGCAGTATTTT	CASSLAPGRMDTQYF
16	TRBJ1-1	-	-	TRBV19	TGTGCCAGTATCCCAGGAGGGGCAGACAGGAACACTGAAGCTTTCTTT	CASIPGGADRNTEAFF
16	TRBJ2-3	-	TRBD2	TRBV2	TGTGCCAGCCCGGGACTAGCTCTGACTAGCACAGATACGCAGTATTTT	CASPGLALTSTDTQYF
17	TRBJ1-4	-	-	TRBV5-1	TGCGCCAGCAGCTTGGCGGGGGTTGGTTCAACTAATGAAAAACTGTTTTTT	CASSLAGVGSTNEKLFF
13	TRBJ2-7	-	TRBD1	TRBV14	TGTGCCAGCAACCAGGGGGCCACCTACGAGCAGTACTTC	CASNQGATYEQYF
12	TRBJ2-2	few	-	TRBV5-1	TGCGCCAGCAGCGTACAGGGAGGGGAGCTGTTTTTT	CASSVQGGELFF
14	TRBJ2-7	-	-	TRBV5-4	TGTGCCAGCAGCTTGTCCGGCAACACCTACGAGCAGTACTTC	CASSLSGNTYEQYF
14	TRBJ2-1	-	-	TRBV15	TGTGCCACCAGCAGAGTGAAAGTAGCGGATGAGCAGTTCTTC	CATSRVKVADEQFF
14	TRBJ1-2	once	TRBD1	TRBV29-1	TGCAGCGTTGAAGGGACAGGGGTAGGTTATGGCTACACCTTC	CSVEGTGVGYGYTF
14	TRBJ1-2	-	TRBD1	TRBV5-8	TGTGCCAGCAGCCCCCGGACAGGGAACTATGGCTACACCTTC	CASSPRTGNYGYTF
12	TRBJ1-1	-	-	TRBV13	TGTGCCAGCAGCTTAGGCGTCACTAGAACTTTCTTT	CASSLGVTRTFF
11	TRBJ2-5	-	-	TRBV6-6	TGTGCCAGCAGTTACTCGGAGACCCAGTACTTC	CASSYSETQYF
13	TRBJ2-5	-	-	TRBV6-6	TGTGCCAGCAGTTACCCTGCAGCGGAGACCCAGTACTTC	CASSYPAAETQYF
14	TRBJ1-3	-	-	TRBV19	TGTGCCAGTACTCAGGGGTACTCTGGAAACACCATATATTTT	CASTQGYSGNTIYF
14	TRBJ2-1	-	TRBD2	TRBV7-9	TGTGCCAGCAGCTTTGGACTAGAAGACAATGAGCAGTTCTTC	CASSFGLEDNEQFF
15	TRBJ2-1	-	TRBD2	TRBV7-2	TGTGCCAGCACACTAGCGTCAGGAACCTACAATGAGCAGTTCTTC	CASTLASGTYNEQFF
15	TRBJ1-1	-	TRBD1	TRBV6-1	TGTGCCAGCAGAATAGAGACAGGGACGTCGACTGAAGCTTTCTTT	CASRIETGTSTEAFF
13	TRBJ1-4	-	TRBD1	TRBV2	TGTGCCAATTCAGGACAGGGGGGTGAAAAACTGTTTTTT	CANSGQGGEKLFF
11	TRBJ2-1	-	-	TRBV5-6	TGTGCCAGCAGCTTGGTACAGGAGCAGTTCTTC	CASSLVQEQFF
17	TRBJ1-3	-	-	TRBV5-8	TGTGCCAGCAGCTTGGCTCCGACCGGACTCTCTGGAAACACCATATATTTT	CASSLAPTGLSGNTIYF
17	TRBJ1-5	-	-	TRBV28	TGTGCCAGCAGTTCGCCCACAGGATCATCTAGCAATCAGCCCCAGCATTTT	CASSSPTGSSSNQPQHF
15	TRBJ1-1	-	TRBD1	TRBV2	TGTGCCAGCAGTCACTTCGGGACAGGGTTGACTGAAGCTTTCTTT	CASSHFGTGLTEAFF
13	TRBJ1-2	-	-	TRBV7-2	TGTGCCAGCAGCTTGAGTCAGAGCTATGGCTACACCTTC	CASSLSQSYGYTF
15	TRBJ1-4	-	-	TRBV15	TGTGCCACCACCGAGAGACAGGCCAATAATGAAAAACTGTTTTTT	CATTERQANNEKLFF
14	TRBJ2-7	once	TRBD1	TRBV5-6	TGTGCCAGCGGGGGACAGGGGAGCTCCTACGAGCAGTACTTC	CASGGQGSSYEQYF
13	TRBJ2-4	-	-	TRBV7-6	TGTGCCAGCAGCTTAGGGATTCGGGACATTCAGTACTTC	CASSLGIRDIQYF
14	TRBJ1-5	-	-	TRBV9	TGTGCCAGCAGTCTCGGCTTTTCCAATCAGCCCCAGCATTTT	CASSLGFSNQPQHF
12	TRBJ1-5	-	-	TRBV28	TGTGCCAGCATAGGTCAGGCACGGTCCCAGCATTTT	CASIGQARSQHF
13	TRBJ1-1	-	-	TRBV28	TGTGCCAGCACCCAGGGACAAGTCACTGAAGCTTTCTTT	CASTQGQVTEAFF
16	TRBJ2-7	-	TRBD2	TRBV19	TGTGCCAGTAGTCCTATAGCGGGAGGGGTCTCCTACGAGCAGTACTTC	CASSPIAGGVSYEQYF
11	TRBJ2-5	-	-	TRBV5-1	TGCGCCAGCAGCTTGCAAGAGACCCAGTACTTC	CASSLQETQYF
16	TRBJ2-1	-	-	TRBV7-9	TGTGCCAGCAGCTCGTCGCTCGACCCCTCCTACAATGAGCAGTTCTTC	CASSSSLDPSYNEQFF
17	TRBJ1-1	-	TRBD1	TRBV9	TGTGCCAGCAGCGCCCACAGGGGGCCAAGCATGAACACTGAAGCTTTCTTT	CASSAHRGPSMNTEAFF
12	TRBJ2-3	once	-	TRBV7-9	TGTGCCAGCAGCTTAGGTTCTAATACGCAGTATTTT	CASSLGSNTQYF
12	TRBJ2-3	-	-	TRBV6-1	TGTGCCAGCAGTGGGTCCACAGATACGCAGTATTTT	CASSGSTDTQYF
11	TRBJ2-7	-	-	TRBV7-2	TGTGCCAGCAGCGATCGGTACGAGCAGTACTTC	CASSDRYEQYF
15	TRBJ1-3	-	-	TRBV4-3	TGCGCCAGCAGCCAAGAGGGCAGCTCTGGAAACACCATATATTTT	CASSQEGSSGNTIYF
14	TRBJ2-3	-	-	TRBV28	TGTGCCAGCAGGGAGGGAACTAGCACAGATACGCAGTATTTT	CASREGTSTDTQYF
16	TRBJ1-6	-	-	TRBV6-5	TGTGCCAGCAGTTACGAGGGGAGCTCCTATAATTCACCCCTCCACTTT	CASSYEGSSYNSPLHF
14	TRBJ1-2	few	TRBD1	TRBV18	TGTGCCAGCTCACCGGGACAGCCCAACTATGGCTACACCTTC	CASSPGQPNYGYTF